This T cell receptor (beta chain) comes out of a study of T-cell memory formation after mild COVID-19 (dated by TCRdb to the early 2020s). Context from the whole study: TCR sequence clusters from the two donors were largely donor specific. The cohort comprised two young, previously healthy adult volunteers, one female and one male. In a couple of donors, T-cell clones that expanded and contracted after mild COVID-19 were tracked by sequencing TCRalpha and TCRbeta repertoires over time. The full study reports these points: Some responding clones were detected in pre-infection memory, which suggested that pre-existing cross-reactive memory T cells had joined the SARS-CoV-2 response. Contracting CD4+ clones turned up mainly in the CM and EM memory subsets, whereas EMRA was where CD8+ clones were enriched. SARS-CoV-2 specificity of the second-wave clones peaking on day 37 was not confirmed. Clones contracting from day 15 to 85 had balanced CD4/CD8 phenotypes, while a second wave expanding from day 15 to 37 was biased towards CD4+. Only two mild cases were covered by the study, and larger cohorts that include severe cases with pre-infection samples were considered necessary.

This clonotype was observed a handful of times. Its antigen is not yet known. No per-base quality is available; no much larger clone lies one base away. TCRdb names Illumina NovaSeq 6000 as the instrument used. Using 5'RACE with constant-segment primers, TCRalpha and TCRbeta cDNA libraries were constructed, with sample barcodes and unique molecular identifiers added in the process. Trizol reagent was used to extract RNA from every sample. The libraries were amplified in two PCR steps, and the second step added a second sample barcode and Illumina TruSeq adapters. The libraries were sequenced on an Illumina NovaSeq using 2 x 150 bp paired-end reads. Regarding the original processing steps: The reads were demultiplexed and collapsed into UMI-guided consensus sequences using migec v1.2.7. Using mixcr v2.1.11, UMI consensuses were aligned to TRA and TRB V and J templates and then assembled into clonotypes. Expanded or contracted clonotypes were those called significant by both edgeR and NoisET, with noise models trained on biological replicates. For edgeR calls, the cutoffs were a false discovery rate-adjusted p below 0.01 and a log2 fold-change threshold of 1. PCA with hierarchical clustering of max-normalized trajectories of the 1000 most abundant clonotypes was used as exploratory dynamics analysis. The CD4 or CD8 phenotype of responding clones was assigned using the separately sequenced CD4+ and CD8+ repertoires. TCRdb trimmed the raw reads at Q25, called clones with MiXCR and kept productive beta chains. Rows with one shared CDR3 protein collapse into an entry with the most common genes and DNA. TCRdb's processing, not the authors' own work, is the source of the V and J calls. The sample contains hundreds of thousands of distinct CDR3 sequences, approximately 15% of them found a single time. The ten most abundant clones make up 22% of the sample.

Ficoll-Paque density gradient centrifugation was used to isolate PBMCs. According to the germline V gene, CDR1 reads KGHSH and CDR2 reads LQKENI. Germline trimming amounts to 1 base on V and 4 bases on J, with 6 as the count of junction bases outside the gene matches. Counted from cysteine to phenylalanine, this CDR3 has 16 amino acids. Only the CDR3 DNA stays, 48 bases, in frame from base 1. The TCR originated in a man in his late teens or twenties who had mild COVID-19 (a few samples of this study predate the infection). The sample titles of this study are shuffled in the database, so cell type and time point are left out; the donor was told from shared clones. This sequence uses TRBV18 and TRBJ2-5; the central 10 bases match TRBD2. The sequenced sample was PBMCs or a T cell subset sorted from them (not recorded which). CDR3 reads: CASSPRGSGGSETQYF. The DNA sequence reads TGTGCCAGCTCACCACGCGGTAGCGGGGGGTCAGAGACCCAGTACTTC.